The TCR beta chain under discussion was sequenced for a study of blood T cell repertoires in COVID-19. Across the study: Sources were T cells, B-cell-depleted T cells, or PBMCs; the material itself was cDNA or gDNA.

V was clipped by 4 bases and J by 0 bases; unmatched bases: 8. Germline V CDR1 and CDR2: SEHNR, FQNEAQ (reference sequence). The CDR3 has 18 amino acids. Authors' methods: Nucleated cell counts were estimated from reference gene primer amplification. This table comes from immunoSEQ multiplex PCR, and its TCRdb copy is limited to in-frame clones, with some not included. V, J and clone size were drawn from that table, and D and trimming were deduced from the DNA. The data show about 260,000 clones, about 88% seen once. This clonotype was sampled from a man in his late teens or twenties with active or convalescent COVID-19. V is TRBV7-9 and J is TRBJ2-1, with 11 bases identical to TRBD1. The source material was peripheral blood. The CDR3 bases are TGTGCCAGCAGCTCGAGCCCCGGGACAGGGGGCTCCTACAATGAGCAGTTCTTC. This sequence encodes CASSSSPGTGGSYNEQFF.